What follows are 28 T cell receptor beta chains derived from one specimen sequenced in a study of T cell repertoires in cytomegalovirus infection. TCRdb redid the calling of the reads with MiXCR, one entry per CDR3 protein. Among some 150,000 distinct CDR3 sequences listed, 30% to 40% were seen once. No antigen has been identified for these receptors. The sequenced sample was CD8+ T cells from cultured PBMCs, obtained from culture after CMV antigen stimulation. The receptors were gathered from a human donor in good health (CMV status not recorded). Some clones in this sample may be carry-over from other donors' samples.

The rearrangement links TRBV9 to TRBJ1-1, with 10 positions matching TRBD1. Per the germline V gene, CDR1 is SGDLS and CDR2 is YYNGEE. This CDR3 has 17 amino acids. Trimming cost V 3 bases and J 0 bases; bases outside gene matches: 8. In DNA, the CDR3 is TGTGCCAGCAGCGCCTTCCCGGGACAGGGGATGAACACTGAAGCTTTCTTT. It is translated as CASSAFPGQGMNTEAFF. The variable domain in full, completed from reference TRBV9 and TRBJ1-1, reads DSGVTQTPKHLITATGQRVTLRCSPRSGDLSVYWYQQSLDQGLQFLIQYYNGEERAKGNILERFSAQQFPDLHSELNLSSLELGDSALYFCASSAFPGQGMNTEAFFGQGTRLTVV.

The DNA of the CDR3 is TGTGCCAGCAGCCGAGAATTGGGCGGGGAGCTGTTTTTT. Its translation is CASSRELGGELFF. The V gene is TRBV27, the J gene TRBJ2-2; unclear D gene. Per germline, CDR1 MNHEY and CDR2 SMNVEV (reference sequence). The CDR3 consists of 13 residues. The V end was cut by 6 bases, the J end by 7 bases, with 12 bases between.

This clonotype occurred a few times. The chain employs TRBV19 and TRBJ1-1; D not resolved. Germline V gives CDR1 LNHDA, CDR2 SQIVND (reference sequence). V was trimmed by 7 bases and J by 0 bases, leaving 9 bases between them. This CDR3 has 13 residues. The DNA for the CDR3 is TGTGCCAGTAAGGCGGGAATGAACACTGAAGCTTTCTTT. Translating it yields CASKAGMNTEAFF.

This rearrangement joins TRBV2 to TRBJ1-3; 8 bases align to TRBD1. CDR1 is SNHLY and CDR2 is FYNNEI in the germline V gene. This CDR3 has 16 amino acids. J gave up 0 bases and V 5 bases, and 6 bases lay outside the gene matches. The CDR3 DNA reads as TGTGCCAGCAGTTTCGACAGGGGCCTCTCTGGAAACACCATATATTTT. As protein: CASSFDRGLSGNTIYF.

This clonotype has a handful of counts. This chain's CDR3 is CASVGRGFYEQYF. The CDR3 bases are TGTGCCAGCGTGGGCAGGGGGTTCTACGAGCAGTACTTC. V gene TRBV6-5 combines with J gene TRBJ2-7, with 7 positions matching TRBD1. CDR3 length: 13 amino acids. The trim removed 8 bases at V and 3 bases at J, leaving 7 bases unmatched. From germline, CDR1 is MNHEY and CDR2 SVGAGI.

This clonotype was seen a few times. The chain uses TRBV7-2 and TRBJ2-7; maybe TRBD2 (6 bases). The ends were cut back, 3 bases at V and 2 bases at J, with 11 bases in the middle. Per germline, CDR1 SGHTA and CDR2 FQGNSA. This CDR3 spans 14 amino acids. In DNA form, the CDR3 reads TGTGCCAGCAGCTTCGTACGGGGGACCTACGAGCAGTACTTC. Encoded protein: CASSFVRGTYEQYF.

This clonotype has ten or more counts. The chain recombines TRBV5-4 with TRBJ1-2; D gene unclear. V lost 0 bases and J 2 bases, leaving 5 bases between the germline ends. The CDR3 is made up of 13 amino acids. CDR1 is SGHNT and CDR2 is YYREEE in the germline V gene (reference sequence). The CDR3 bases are TGTGCCAGCAGCTTGGGGTCCAACTATGGCTACACCTTC. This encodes CASSLGSNYGYTF.

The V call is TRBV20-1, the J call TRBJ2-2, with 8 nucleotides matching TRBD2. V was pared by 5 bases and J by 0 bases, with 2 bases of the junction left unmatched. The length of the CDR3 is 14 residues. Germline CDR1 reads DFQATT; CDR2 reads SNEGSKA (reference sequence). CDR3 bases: TGCAGTGCTCGGACTAGCTCGAACACCGGGGAGCTGTTTTTT. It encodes CSARTSSNTGELFF.

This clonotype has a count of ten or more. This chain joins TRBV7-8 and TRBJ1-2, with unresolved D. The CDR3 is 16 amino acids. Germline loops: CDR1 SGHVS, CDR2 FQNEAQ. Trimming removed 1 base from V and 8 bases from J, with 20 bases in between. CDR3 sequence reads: CASSLEILDGNLGYTF. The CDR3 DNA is TGTGCCAGCAGCTTAGAGATCTTAGACGGAAACTTAGGCTACACCTTC.

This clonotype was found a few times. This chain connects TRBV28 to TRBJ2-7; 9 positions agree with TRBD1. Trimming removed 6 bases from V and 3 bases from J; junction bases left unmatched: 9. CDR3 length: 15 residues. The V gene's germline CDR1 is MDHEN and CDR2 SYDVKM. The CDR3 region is CASRPPGQGLYEQYF. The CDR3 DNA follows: TGTGCCAGCAGACCTCCGGGACAGGGTCTCTACGAGCAGTACTTC.

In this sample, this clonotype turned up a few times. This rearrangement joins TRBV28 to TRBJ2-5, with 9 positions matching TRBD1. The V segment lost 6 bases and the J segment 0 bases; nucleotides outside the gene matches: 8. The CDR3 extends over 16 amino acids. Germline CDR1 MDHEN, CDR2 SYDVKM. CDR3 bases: TGTGCCAGCAGCCGGGACAGGGATTGGTACCAAGAGACCCAGTACTTC. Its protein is CASSRDRDWYQETQYF.

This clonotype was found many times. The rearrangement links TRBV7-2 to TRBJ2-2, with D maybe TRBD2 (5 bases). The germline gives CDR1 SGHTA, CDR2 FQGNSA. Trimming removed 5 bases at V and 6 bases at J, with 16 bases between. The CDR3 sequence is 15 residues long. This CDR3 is CASSQAVLLPGELFF. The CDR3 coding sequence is TGTGCCAGCAGCCAAGCGGTGTTGCTACCCGGGGAGCTGTTTTTT.

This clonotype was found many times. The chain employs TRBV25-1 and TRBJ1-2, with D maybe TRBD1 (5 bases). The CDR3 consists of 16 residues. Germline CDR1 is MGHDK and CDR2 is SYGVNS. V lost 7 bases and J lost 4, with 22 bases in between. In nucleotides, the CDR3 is TGTGCCAGCACCCAGGGTGGGGGGATCCCCTTCTATGGCTACACCTTC. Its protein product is CASTQGGGIPFYGYTF.

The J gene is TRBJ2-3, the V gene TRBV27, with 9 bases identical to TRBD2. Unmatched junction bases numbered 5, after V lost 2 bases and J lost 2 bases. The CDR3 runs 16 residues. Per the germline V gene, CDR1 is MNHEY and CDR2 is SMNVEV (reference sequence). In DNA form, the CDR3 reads TGTGCCAGCAGTTTAAGTCTAGCGGGGATCACAGATACGCAGTATTTT. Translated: CASSLSLAGITDTQYF.

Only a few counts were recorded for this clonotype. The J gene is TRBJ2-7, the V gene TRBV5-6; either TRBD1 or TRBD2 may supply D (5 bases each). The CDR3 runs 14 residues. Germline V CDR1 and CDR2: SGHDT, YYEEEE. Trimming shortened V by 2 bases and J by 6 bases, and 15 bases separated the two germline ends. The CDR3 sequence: CASSFGTASGEQYF. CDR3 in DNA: TGTGCCAGCAGCTTCGGGACGGCTTCAGGCGAGCAGTACTTC.

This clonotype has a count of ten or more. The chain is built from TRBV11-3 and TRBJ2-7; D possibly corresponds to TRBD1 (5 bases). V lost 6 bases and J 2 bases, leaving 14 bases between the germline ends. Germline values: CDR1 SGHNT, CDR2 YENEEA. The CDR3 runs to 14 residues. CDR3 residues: CASSSPDSPYEQYF. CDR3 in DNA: TGTGCCAGCAGTTCGCCCGACAGCCCCTACGAGCAGTACTTC.

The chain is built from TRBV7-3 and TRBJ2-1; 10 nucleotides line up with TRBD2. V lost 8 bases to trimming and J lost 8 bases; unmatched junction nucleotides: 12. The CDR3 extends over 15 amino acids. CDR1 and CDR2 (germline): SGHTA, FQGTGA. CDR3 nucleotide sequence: TGTGCCAGCCGGAAGGGAGCGGGGGGGCAGGATGAGCAGTTCTTC. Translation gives CASRKGAGGQDEQFF. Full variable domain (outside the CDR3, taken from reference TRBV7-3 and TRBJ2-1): GAGVSQTPSNKVTEKGKYVELRCDPISGHTALYWYRQSLGQGPEFLIYFQGTGAADDSGLPNDRFFAVRPEGSVSTLKIQRTERGDSAVYLCASRKGAGGQDEQFFGPGTRLTVL.

CDR3 nucleotide sequence: TGTGCCAGCATCCCAGGGGGGGGCGGCACTGAAGCTTTCTTT. It translates to CASIPGGGGTEAFF. The chain employs TRBV12-3 or TRBV12-4 and TRBJ1-1, with TRBD1 matching over 7 bases. V lost 7 bases, J lost 4 bases, and 9 bases stayed unmatched. The CDR3 sequence is 14 residues long.

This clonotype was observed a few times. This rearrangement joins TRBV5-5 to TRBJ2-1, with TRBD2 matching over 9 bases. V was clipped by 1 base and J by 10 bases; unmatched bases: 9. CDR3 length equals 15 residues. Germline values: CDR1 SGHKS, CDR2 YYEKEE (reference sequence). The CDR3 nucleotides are TGTGCCAGCAGCTTGCTAGCGGGGTCCTTAGGGGAGCAGTTCTTC. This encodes CASSLLAGSLGEQFF.

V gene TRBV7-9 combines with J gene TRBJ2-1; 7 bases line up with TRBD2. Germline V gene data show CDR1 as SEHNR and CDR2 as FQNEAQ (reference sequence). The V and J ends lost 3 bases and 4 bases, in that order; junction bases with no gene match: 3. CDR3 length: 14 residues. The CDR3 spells CASSFGTNYNEQFF. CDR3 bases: TGTGCCAGCAGCTTTGGGACTAATTACAATGAGCAGTTCTTC. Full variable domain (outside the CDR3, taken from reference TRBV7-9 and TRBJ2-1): DTGVSQNPRHKITKRGQNVTFRCDPISEHNRLYWYRQTLGQGPEFLTYFQNEAQLEKSRLLSDRFSAERPKGSFSTLEIQRTEQGDSAMYLCASSFGTNYNEQFFGPGTRLTVL.

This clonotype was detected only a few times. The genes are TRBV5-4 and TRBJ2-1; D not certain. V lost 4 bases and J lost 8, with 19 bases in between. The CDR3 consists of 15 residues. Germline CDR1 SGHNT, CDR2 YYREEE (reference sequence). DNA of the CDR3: TGTGCCAGCAGCCTTTTTAATCGGGCCCTGGATGAGCAGTTCTTC. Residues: CASSLFNRALDEQFF. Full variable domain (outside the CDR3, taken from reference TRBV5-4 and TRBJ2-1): ETGVTQSPTHLIKTRGQQVTLRCSSQSGHNTVSWYQQALGQGPQFIFQYYREEENGRGNFPPRFSGLQFPNYSSELNVNALELDDSALYLCASSLFNRALDEQFFGPGTRLTVL.

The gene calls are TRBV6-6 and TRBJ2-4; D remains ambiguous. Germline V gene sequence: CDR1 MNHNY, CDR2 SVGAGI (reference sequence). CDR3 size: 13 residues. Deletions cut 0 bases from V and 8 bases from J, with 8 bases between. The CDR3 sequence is CASSYSVPDIQYF. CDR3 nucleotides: TGTGCCAGCAGTTACTCAGTTCCAGACATTCAGTACTTC.

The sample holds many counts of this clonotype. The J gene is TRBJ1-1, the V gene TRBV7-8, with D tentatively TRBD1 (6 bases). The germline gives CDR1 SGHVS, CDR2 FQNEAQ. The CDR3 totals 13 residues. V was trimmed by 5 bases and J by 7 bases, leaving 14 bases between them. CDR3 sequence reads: CASSPNRANEAFF. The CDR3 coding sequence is TGTGCCAGCAGCCCAAACAGGGCCAATGAAGCTTTCTTT. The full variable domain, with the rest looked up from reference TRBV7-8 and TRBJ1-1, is GAGVSQSPRYKVAKRGQDVALRCDPISGHVSLFWYQQALGQGPEFLTYFQNEAQLDKSGLPSDRFFAERPEGSVSTLKIQRTQQEDSAVYLCASSPNRANEAFFGQGTRLTVV.

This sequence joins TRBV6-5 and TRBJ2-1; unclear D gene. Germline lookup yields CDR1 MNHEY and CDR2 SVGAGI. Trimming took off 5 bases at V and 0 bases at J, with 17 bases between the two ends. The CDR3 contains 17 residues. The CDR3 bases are TGTGCCAGCAGTACCTATCTAGGTTCGTCCTCCTACAATGAGCAGTTCTTC. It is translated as CASSTYLGSSSYNEQFF.

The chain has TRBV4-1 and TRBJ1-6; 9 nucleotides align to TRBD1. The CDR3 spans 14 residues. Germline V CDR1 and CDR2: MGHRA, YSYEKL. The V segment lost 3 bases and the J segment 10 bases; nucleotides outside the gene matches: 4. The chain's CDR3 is CASSHGTGSSPLHF. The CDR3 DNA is TGCGCCAGCAGCCACGGGACAGGGAGCTCACCCCTCCACTTT.

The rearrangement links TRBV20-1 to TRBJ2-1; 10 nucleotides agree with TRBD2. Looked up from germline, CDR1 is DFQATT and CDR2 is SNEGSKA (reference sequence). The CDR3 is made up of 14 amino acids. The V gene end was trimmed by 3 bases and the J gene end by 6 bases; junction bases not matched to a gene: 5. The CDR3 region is CSASGLAVTNEQFF. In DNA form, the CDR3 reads TGCAGTGCTAGCGGACTAGCGGTAACCAATGAGCAGTTCTTC.

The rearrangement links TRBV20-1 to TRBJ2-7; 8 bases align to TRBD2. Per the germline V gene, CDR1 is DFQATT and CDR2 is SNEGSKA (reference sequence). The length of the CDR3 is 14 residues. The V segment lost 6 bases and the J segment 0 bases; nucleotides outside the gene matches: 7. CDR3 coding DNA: TGCAGTGCGGTTAGCGGGGAAAGCTCCTACGAGCAGTACTTC. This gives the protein CSAVSGESSYEQYF.

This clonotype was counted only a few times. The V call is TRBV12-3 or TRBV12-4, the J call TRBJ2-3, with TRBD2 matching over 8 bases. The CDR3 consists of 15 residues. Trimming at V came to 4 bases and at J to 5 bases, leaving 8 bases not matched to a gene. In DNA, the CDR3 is TGTGCCAGCAGTTGGGTCGGGACTAGTATAGATACGCAGTATTTT. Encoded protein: CASSWVGTSIDTQYF.